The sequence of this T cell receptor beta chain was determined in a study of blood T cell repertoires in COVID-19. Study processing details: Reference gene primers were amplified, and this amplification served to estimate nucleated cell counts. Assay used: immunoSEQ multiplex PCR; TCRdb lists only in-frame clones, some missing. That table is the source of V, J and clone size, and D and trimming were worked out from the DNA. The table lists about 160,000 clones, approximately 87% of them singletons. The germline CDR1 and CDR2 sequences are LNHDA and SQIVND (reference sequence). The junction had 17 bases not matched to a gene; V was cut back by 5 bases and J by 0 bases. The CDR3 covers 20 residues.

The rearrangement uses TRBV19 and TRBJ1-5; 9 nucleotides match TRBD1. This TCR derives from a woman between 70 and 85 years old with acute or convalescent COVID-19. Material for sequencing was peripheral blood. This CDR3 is CASSGRRGQGIQNSNQPQHF. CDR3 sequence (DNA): TGTGCCAGTAGTGGCCGGAGGGGACAGGGTATCCAGAATAGCAATCAGCCCCAGCATTTT.